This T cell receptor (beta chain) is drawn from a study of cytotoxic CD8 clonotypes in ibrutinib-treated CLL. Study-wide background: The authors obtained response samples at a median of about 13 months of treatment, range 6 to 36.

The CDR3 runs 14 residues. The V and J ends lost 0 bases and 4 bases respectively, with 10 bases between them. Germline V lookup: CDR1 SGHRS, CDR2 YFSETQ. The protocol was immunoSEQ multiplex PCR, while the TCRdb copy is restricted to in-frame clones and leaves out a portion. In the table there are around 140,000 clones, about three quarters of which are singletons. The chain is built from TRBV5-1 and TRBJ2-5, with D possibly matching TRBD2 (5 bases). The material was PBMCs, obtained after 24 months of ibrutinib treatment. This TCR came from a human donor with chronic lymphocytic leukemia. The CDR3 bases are TGCGCCAGCAGCTTGGTAGGACTGGGAGAGACCCAGTACTTC. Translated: CASSLVGLGETQYF.